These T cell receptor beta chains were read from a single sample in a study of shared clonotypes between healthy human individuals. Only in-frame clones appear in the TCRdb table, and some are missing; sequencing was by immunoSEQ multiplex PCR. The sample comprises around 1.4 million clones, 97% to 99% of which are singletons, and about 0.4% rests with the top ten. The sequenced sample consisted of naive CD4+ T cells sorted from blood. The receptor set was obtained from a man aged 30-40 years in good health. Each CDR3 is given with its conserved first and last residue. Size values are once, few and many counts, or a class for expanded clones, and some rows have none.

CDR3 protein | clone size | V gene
CASSQVAVPSSYEQYF | - | TRBV4-1
CASSLSDTQYF | once | TRBV6-5
CASSLEGETQYF | few | TRBV5-1
CATSRGPQGRNTEAFF | - | TRBV15
CASSLGLAGTTSYEQYF | - | TRBV5-1
CASSILGRAEQYF | - | TRBV5-6
CASSESLGRGHYGYTF | once | TRBV25-1
CASSDGRGRYNEQFF | once | TRBV27
CASSRDRSSYEQYF | - | TRBV27
CASSLARGGGYGYTF | - | TRBV7-2
CASSGGLAGTYEQYF | - | TRBV9
CASSKNSGAISETQYF | once | TRBV21-1
CASSLDRRTELAKNIQYF | - | TRBV11-2
CASSQDSRTTGELFF | - | TRBV4-3
CATGTVSETQYF | - | TRBV5-4
CATSHPQSTNYGYTF | - | TRBV15
CASSADYSTDTQYF | - | TRBV7-2
CASSPGGSRTGELFF | - | TRBV5-1
CASSVVGSNTEAFF | - | TRBV9
CASSPMGFTYNEQFF | - | TRBV18
CASSEYGLTGYEQYF | - | TRBV2
CASSQGSGIEQYF | - | TRBV14
CASSQGLLDSGANVLTF | - | TRBV4-1
CASSLAGPGFGNTIYF | - | TRBV5-1
CASSLTKAGYTF | - | TRBV7-8
CASSFGLLYGYTF | once | TRBV6-5
CASSPRQGEPWEQYF | - | TRBV18
CASSIYRGRMGNQPQHF | - | TRBV7-9
CASSQVTLNTGELFF | - | TRBV14
CASSPKHVAGTGELFF | - | TRBV18
CASRLGQNSYEQYF | - | TRBV27
CASGKRSRTLGSEQYF | once | TRBV11-3
CASSLNSGSTDTQYF | - | TRBV5-1
CASSVGGLSYEQYF | - | TRBV9
CASRTPGQGSTEAFF | - | TRBV2
CASSPRVDYEQYF | - | TRBV28
CASSLGVSFGFSSFQFF | - | TRBV11-2
CASSLEGGRSEAFF | - | TRBV7-2
CASSRDRVNTGELFF | - | TRBV7-2
CSEPVGGRVTGELFF | - | TRBV29-1
CASSYSTDYEQYF | - | TRBV6-5
CASSRGQGTYGYTF | - | TRBV6-5
CASSLGSGLNYGYTF | - | TRBV5-4
CASSPPDSRYEQYF | - | TRBV6-5
CASSRNRQGLETQYF | - | TRBV9
CASSKGYSYEQYF | - | TRBV6-5
CASSLGTGLTYEQYF | - | TRBV18
CASSPRLSAQADSYEQYF | - | TRBV18
CASSPGTGNQPQHF | once | TRBV4-2
CASSPGVFEKLFF | - | TRBV19
CASSLGSTSGIGYEQFF | - | TRBV11-2
CASSSGLAVETDTQYF | - | TRBV5-1
CASSRPRGYEQYF | - | TRBV7-9
CASGLGTVNIQYF | once | TRBV12-5
CASSLASGINIQYF | - | TRBV7-9
CASRFPGQGAYEQYF | - | TRBV11-2